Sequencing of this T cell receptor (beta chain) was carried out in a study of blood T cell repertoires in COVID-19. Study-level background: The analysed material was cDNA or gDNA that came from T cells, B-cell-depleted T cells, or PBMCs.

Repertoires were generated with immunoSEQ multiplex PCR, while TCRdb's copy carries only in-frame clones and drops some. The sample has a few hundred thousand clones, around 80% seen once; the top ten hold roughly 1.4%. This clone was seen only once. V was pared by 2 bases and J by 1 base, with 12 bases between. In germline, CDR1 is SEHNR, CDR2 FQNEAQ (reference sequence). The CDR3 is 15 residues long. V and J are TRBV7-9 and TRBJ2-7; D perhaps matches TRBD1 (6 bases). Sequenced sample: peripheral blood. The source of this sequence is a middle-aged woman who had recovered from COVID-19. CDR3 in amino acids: CASSLTQGTSYEQYF. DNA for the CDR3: TGTGCCAGCAGCTTAACTCAGGGGACATCCTACGAGCAGTACTTC.